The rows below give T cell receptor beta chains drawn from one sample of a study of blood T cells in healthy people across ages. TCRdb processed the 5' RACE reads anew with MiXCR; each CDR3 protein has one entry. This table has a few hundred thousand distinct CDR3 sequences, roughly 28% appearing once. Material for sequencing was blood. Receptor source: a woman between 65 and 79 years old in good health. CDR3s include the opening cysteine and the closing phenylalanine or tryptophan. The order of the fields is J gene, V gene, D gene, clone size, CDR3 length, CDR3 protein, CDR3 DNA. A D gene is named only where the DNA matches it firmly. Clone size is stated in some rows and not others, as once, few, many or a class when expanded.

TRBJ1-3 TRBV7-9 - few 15 CASSLAPNSGNTIYF TGTGCCAGCAGCTTAGCACCAAACTCTGGAAACACCATATATTTT
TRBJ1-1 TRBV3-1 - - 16 CVSSPNFGPTNTEAFF TGTGTCAGCAGCCCGAATTTCGGGCCGACGAACACTGAAGCTTTCTTT
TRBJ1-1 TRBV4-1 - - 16 CASSHLSGAPNTEAFF TGCGCCAGCAGCCACTTAAGTGGGGCCCCGAACACTGAAGCTTTCTTT
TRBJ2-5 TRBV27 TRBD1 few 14 CASSLPGQGETQYF TGTGCCAGCAGTTTGCCGGGACAGGGAGAGACCCAGTACTTC
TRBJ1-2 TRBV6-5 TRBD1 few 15 CASSYQVGTGYGYTF TGTGCCAGCAGTTACCAGGTTGGGACAGGCTATGGCTACACCTTC
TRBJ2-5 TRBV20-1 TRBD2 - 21 CSAIVSTGLAGGHGPQETQYF TGCAGTGCTATAGTTTCGACGGGACTAGCGGGGGGCCATGGACCCCAAGAGACCCAGTACTTC
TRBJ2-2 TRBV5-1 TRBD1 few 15 CASSFSQGGTGELFF TGCGCCAGCAGCTTTTCACAGGGGGGCACCGGGGAGCTGTTTTTT
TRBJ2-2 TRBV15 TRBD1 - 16 CATSRRDRGRTGELFF TGTGCCACCAGCAGACGGGACAGGGGACGGACCGGGGAGCTGTTTTTT
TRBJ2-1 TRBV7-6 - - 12 CASSLGGIEQFF TGTGCCAGCAGCTTAGGGGGCATTGAGCAGTTCTTC
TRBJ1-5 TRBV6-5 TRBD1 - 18 CASSYSLRTGGDNQPQHF TGTGCCAGCAGTTACTCGTTAAGGACAGGGGGAGACAATCAGCCCCAGCATTTT
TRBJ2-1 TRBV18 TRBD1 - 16 CASSPPQTGGRDEQFF TGTGCCAGCTCCCCTCCTCAGACAGGGGGCCGGGATGAGCAGTTCTTC
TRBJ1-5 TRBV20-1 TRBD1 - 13 CSAAGQGVQPQHF TGCAGTGCTGCAGGACAGGGTGTTCAGCCCCAGCATTTT
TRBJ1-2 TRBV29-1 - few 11 CSVEDTGSYTF TGCAGCGTTGAAGATACAGGGTCCTACACCTTC
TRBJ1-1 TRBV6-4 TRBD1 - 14 CASSKTGQNTEAFF TGTGCCAGCAGTAAGACAGGGCAGAACACTGAAGCTTTCTTT
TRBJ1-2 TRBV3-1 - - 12 CASGYRAGGYTF TGTGCCAGCGGATACAGGGCAGGTGGCTACACCTTC
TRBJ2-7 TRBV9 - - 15 CASSVDLDSSYEQYF TGTGCCAGCAGCGTAGACCTGGACTCCTCCTACGAGCAGTACTTC
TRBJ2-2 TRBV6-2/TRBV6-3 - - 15 CASSLGLFPPKELFF TGTGCCAGCAGTTTAGGACTGTTCCCACCGAAGGAGCTGTTTTTT
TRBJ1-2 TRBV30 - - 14 CAGAWGGVVYGYTF TGTGCCGGCGCGTGGGGAGGGGTCGTTTATGGCTACACCTTC
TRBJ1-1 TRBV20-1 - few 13 CSARDLANTEAFF TGCAGTGCTAGAGATCTGGCCAACACTGAAGCTTTCTTT
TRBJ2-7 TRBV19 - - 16 CASSGSTGWLLNEQYF TGTGCCAGTAGTGGGAGCACTGGATGGCTACTTAACGAGCAGTACTTC
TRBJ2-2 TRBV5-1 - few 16 CASSLEGSAVGGELFF TGCGCCAGCAGCTTGGAGGGGTCGGCCGTCGGCGGGGAGCTGTTTTTT
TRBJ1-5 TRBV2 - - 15 CASMWGRDSNQPQHF TGTGCCAGCATGTGGGGCAGGGATAGCAATCAGCCCCAGCATTTT